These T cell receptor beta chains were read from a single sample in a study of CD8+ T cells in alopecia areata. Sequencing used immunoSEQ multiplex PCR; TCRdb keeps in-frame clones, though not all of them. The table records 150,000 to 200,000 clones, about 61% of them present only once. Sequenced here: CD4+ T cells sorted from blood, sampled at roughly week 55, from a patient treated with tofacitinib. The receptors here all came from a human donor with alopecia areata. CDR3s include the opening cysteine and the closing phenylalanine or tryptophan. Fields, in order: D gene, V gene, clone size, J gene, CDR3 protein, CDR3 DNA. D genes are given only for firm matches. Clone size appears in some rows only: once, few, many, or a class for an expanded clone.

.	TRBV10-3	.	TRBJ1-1	CAISGTPNTEAFF	TGTGCCATCAGTGGGACACCGAACACTGAAGCTTTCTTT
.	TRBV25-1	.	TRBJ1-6	CASSDVLRHSPLHF	TGTGCCAGCAGTGATGTGCTGAGGCATTCACCCCTCCACTTT
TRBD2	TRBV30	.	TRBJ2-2	CAWTAKTTGGAPGELFF	TGTGCCTGGACGGCGAAAACTACCGGGGGGGCCCCCGGGGAGCTGTTTTTT
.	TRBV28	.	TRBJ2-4	CASSFGGAAKNIQYF	TGTGCCAGCAGTTTCGGGGGCGCAGCCAAAAACATTCAGTACTTC
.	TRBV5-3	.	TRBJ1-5	CARSLDGSNQPQHF	TGTGCCAGAAGCTTGGACGGGAGCAATCAGCCCCAGCATTTT
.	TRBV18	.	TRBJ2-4	CASSPLPQNIQYF	TGTGCCAGCTCACCTCTCCCCCAAAACATTCAGTACTTC
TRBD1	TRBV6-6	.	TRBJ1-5	CASSPRDRGRGSQHF	TGTGCCAGCAGCCCCCGGGACAGGGGGCGGGGGTCCCAGCATTTT
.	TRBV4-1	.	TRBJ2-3	CASSQAASTDTQYF	TGCGCCAGCAGCCAAGCGGCTAGCACAGATACGCAGTATTTT
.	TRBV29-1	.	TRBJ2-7	CSVEVSRARQYF	TGCAGCGTTGAAGTATCCAGGGCGAGGCAGTACTTC
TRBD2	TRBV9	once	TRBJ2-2	CASSVGVAGTTGELFF	TGTGCCAGCAGCGTAGGGGTAGCGGGGACCACCGGGGAGCTGTTTTTT
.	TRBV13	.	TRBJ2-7	CASSRSTAYEQYF	TGTGCCAGCAGCCGATCGACGGCCTACGAGCAGTACTTC
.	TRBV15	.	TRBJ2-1	CATSRGASGVIFNEQFF	TGTGCCACCAGCAGAGGCGCGTCGGGGGTTATATTCAATGAGCAGTTCTTC
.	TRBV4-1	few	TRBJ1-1	CASSHSPQGLTEAFF	TGCGCCAGCAGCCATTCCCCTCAGGGGTTGACTGAAGCTTTCTTT
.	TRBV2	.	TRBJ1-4	CASGTQGLVMTKLFF	TGTGCCAGCGGAACGCAGGGGCTAGTAATGACAAAACTGTTTTTT